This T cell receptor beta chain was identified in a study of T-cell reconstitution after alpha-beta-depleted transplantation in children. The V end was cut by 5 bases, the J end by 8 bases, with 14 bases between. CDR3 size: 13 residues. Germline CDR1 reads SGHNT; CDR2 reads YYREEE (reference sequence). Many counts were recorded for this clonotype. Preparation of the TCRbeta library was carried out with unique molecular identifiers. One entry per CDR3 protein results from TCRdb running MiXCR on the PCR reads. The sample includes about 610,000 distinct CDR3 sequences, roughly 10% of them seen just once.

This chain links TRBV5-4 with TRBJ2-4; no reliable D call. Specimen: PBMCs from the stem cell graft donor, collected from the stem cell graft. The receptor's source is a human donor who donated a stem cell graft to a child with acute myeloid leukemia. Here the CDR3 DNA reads TGTGCCAGCAGTCGGACCGTTCGGGACATTCAGTACTTC. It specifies CASSRTVRDIQYF.